The clone carrying this T cell receptor (beta chain) was seen more than once but under ten times. What it binds is unknown. Then a second PCR, running roughly 7 to 11 cycles, was carried out with a sample-barcoded 5' primer and a J-beta primer mix. TCRdb ran MiXCR on the 5' RACE reads and lists one entry per CDR3 protein. Of roughly 1.5 million distinct CDR3 sequences in the sample, under 55% were seen once. The data derive from a study of blood T cells in healthy people across ages. Study context: Template switching retrieved approximately one barcoded beta molecule for each two T cells. Overall study findings and caveats: It was held that the diversity estimates obtained from one million T cells were underestimates.

Trimming shortened V by 1 base and J by 1 base, and 13 bases separated the two germline ends. The germline V gene encodes CDR1 LGHNA and CDR2 YNFKEQ. This CDR3 contains 16 residues. The sequence was obtained from a woman younger than 30 in good health. The sequencing input was blood. The rearrangement joins TRBV4-2 to TRBJ1-1; weak D call: TRBD1 (5 bases). The CDR3 here is CASSQVGGAANTEAFF. Here the CDR3 DNA reads TGTGCCAGCAGCCAAGTTGGCGGGGCCGCGAACACTGAAGCTTTCTTT.